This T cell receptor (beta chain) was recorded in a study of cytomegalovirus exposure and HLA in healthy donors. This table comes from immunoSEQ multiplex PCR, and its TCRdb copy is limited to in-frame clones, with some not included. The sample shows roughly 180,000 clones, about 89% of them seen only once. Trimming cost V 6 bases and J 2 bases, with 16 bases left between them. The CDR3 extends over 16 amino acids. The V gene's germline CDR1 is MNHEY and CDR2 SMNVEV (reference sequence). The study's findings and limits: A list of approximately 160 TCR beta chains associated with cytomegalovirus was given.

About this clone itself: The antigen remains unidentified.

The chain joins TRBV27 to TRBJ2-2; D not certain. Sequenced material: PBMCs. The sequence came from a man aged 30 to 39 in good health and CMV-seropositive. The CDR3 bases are TGTGCCAGCAGCCTCACGACTGTCGGAAACACCGGGGAGCTGTTTTTT. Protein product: CASSLTTVGNTGELFF.